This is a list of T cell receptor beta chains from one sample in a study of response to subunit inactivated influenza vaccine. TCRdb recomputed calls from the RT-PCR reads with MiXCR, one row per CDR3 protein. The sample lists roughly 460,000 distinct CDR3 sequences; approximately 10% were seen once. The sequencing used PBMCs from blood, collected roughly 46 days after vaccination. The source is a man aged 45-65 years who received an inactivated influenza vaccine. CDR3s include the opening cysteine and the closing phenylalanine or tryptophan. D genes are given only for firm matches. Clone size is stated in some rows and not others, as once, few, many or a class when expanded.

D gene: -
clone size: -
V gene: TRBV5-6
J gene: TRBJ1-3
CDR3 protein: CASSSPGTRTLEGNTIYF
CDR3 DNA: TGTGCCAGCAGCTCCCCCGGGACAAGGACCTTGGAGGGAAACACCATATATTTT

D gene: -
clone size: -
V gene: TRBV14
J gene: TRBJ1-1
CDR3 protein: CASSQGGHRNTEAFF
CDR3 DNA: TGTGCCAGCAGCCAAGGGGGACATAGGAACACTGAAGCTTTCTTT

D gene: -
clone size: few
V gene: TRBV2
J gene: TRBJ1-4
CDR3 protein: CASKVNEKLFF
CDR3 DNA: TGTGCCAGCAAGGTTAATGAAAAACTGTTTTTT

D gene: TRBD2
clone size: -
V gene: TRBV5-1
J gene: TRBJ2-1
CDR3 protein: CASSLGLAGIYNEQFF
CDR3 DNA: TGCGCCAGCAGCCTAGGACTAGCGGGGATATACAATGAGCAGTTCTTC

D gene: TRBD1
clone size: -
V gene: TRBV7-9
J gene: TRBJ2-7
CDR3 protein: CASSSYVGQSVYEQYF
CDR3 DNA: TGTGCCAGCAGCTCTTATGTGGGACAGAGCGTCTACGAGCAGTACTTC

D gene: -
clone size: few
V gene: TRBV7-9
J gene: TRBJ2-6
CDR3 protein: CAPAGANVLTF
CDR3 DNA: TGTGCCCCGGCGGGGGCCAACGTCCTGACTTTC

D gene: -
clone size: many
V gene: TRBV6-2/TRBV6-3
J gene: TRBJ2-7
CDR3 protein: CASSYLSGGAPTEQYF
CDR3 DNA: TGTGCCAGCAGTTACTTGTCCGGGGGAGCACCGACCGAGCAGTACTTC

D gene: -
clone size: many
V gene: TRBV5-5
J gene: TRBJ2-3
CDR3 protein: CASSFGPADTQYF
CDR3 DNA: TGTGCCAGCAGCTTCGGCCCGGCAGATACGCAGTATTTT

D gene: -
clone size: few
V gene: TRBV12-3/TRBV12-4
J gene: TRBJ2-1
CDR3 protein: CASSSAGHEQFF
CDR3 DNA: TGTGCCAGCAGTTCGGCGGGGCATGAGCAGTTCTTC

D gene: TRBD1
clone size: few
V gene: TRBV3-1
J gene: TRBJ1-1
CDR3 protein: CASSKTPTGGGNEAFF
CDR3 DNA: TGTGCCAGCAGCAAAACGCCCACAGGGGGCGGGAATGAAGCTTTCTTT

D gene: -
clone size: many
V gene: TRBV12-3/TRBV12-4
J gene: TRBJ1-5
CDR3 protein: CASSFSGGNQPQHF
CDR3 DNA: TGTGCCAGCAGTTTCTCGGGAGGCAATCAGCCCCAGCATTTT

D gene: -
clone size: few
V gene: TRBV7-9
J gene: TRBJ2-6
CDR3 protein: CASTHTRQAGANVLTF
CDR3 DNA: TGTGCCAGCACCCACACCCGGCAGGCTGGGGCCAACGTCCTGACTTTC

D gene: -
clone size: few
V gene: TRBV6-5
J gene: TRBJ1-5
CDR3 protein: CASSYAGQQPQHF
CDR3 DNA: TGTGCCAGCAGTTACGCGGGACAACAGCCCCAGCATTTT

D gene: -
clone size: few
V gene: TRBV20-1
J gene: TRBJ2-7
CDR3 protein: CSASRQAAYEQYF
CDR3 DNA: TGCAGTGCTAGCCGACAGGCCGCCTACGAGCAGTACTTC

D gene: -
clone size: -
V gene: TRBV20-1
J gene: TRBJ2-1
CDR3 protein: CSARALRERAYNEQFF
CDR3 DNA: TGCAGCGCTAGGGCGCTAAGGGAGCGGGCGTACAATGAGCAGTTCTTC

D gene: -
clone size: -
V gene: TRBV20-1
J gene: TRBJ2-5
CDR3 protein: CSARGTGFSPQHF
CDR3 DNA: TGCAGTGCTAGAGGGACTGGGTTCAGTCCCCAGCACTTC

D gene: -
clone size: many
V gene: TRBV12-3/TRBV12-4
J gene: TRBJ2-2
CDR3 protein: CASRTTNTGELFF
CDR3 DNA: TGTGCCAGCAGAACTACGAACACCGGGGAGCTGTTTTTT

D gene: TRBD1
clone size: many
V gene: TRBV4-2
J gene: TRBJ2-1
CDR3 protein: CASSQDRGTGGSEQFF
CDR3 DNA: TGTGCCAGCAGCCAAGATAGAGGGACAGGGGGCAGTGAGCAGTTCTTC

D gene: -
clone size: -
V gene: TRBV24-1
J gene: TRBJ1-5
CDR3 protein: CATSGTFDNQPQHF
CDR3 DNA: TGTGCCACCAGTGGGACATTTGACAATCAGCCCCAGCATTTT

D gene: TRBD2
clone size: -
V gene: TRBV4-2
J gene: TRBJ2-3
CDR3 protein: CASSQDRGLAGGRDTQYF
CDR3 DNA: TGTGCCAGCAGCCAAGATCGGGGCTTAGCGGGAGGACGGGATACGCAGTATTTT

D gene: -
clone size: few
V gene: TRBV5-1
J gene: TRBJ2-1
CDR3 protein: CASSGLSGFSYNEQFF
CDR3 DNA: TGCGCCAGCAGCGGGCTTTCGGGATTTTCCTACAATGAGCAGTTCTTC

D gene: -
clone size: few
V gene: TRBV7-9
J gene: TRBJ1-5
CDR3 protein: CASSLTGVDNQPQHF
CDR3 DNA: TGTGCCAGCAGCTTAACAGGTGTGGACAATCAGCCCCAGCATTTT

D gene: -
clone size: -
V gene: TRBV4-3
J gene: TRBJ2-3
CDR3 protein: CASSQAQGDTQYF
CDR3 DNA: TGCGCCAGCAGCCAAGCGCAGGGAGATACGCAGTATTTT

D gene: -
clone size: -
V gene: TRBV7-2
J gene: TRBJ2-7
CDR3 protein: CASSHAGAYEQYF
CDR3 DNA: TGTGCCAGCAGCCACGCTGGGGCCTACGAGCAGTACTTC